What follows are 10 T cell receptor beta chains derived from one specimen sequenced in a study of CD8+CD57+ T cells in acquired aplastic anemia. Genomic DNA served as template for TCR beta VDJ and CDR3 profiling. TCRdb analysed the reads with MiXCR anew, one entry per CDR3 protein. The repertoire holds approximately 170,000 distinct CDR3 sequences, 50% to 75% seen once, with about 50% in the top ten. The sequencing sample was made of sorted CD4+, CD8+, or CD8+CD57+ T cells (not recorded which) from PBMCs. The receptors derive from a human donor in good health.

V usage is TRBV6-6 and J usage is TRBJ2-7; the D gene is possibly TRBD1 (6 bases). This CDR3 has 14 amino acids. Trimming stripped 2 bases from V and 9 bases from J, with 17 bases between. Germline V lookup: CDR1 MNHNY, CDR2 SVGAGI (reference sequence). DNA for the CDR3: TGTGCCAGCAGTTACCTGTCCGGGACATGGGGGCAGTACTTC. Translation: CASSYLSGTWGQYF.

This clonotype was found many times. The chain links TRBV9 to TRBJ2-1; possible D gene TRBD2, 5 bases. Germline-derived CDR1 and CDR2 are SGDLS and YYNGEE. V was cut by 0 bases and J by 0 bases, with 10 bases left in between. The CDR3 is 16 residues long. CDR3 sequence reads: CASSVGGSASYNEQFF. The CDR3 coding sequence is TGTGCCAGCAGCGTAGGGGGTAGCGCCTCCTACAATGAGCAGTTCTTC. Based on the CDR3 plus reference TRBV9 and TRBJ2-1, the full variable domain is DSGVTQTPKHLITATGQRVTLRCSPRSGDLSVYWYQQSLDQGLQFLIQYYNGEERAKGNILERFSAQQFPDLHSELNLSSLELGDSALYFCASSVGGSASYNEQFFGPGTRLTVL.

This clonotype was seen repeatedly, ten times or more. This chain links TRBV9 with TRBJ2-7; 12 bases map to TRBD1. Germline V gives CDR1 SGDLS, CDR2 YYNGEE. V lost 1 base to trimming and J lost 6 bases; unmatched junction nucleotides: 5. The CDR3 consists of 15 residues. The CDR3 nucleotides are TGTGCCAGCAGCGTATCCGGGACAGGGGGCGTCGAGCAGTACTTC. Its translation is CASSVSGTGGVEQYF.

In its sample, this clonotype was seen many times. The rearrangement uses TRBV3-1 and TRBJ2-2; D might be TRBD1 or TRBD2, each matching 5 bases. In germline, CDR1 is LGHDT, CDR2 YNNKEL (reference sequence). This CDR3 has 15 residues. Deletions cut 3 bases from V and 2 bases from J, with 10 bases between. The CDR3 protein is CASSHSDSNTGELFF. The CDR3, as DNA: TGTGCCAGCAGCCATAGCGACAGTAACACCGGGGAGCTGTTTTTT. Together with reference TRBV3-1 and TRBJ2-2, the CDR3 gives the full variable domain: DTAVSQTPKYLVTQMGNDKSIKCEQNLGHDTMYWYKQDSKKFLKIMFSYNNKELIINETVPNRFSPKSPDKAHLNLHINSLELGDSAVYFCASSHSDSNTGELFFGEGSRLTVL.

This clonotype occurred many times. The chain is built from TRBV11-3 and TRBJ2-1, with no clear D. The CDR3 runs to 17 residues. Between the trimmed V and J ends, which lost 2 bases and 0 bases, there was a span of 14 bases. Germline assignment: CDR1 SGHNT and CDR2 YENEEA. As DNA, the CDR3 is TGTGCCAGCAGCTTACTCGATCGGCTGAGCTCCTACAATGAGCAGTTCTTC. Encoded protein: CASSLLDRLSSYNEQFF.

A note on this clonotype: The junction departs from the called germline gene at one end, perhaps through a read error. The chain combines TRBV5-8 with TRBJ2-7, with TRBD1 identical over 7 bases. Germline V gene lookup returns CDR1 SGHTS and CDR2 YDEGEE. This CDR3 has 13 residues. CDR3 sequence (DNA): TGCGCCAGCAGCTGGACAGGCCCCTACGAGCAGTACTTC. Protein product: CASSWTGPYEQYF.

The CDR3 reads CASSVMQGGGNTEAFF. DNA of the CDR3: TGTGCCAGCAGCGTCATGCAGGGTGGGGGAAACACTGAAGCTTTCTTT. This sequence joins TRBV7-8 and TRBJ1-1; TRBD1 is a possible D gene (5 bases). V dropped 5 bases and J dropped 2 bases, with 18 bases sitting between them. CDR3 length equals 16 residues. Looked up from germline, CDR1 is SGHVS and CDR2 is FQNEAQ.

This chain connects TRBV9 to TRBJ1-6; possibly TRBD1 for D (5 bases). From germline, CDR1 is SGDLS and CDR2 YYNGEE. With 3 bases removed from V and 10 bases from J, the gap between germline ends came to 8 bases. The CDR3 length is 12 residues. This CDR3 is CASSGTGSPLHF. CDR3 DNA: TGTGCCAGCAGCGGCACAGGCTCACCCCTCCACTTT. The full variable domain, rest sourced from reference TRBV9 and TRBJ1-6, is DSGVTQTPKHLITATGQRVTLRCSPRSGDLSVYWYQQSLDQGLQFLIQYYNGEERAKGNILERFSAQQFPDLHSELNLSSLELGDSALYFCASSGTGSPLHFGNGTRLTVT.

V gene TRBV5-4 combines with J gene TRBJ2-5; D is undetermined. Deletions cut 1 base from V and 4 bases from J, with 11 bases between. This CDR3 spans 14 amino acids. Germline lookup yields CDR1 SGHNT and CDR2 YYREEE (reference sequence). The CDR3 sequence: CASSLYTSAETQYF. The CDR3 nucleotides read TGTGCCAGCAGCTTGTATACCTCGGCAGAGACCCAGTACTTC.

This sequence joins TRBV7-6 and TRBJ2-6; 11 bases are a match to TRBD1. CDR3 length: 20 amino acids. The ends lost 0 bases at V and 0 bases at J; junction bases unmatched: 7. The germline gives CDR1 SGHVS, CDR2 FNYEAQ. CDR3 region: CASSLASDGTGGSGANVLTF. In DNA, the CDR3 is TGTGCCAGCAGCTTAGCCAGTGACGGGACAGGGGGCTCTGGGGCCAACGTCCTGACTTTC.